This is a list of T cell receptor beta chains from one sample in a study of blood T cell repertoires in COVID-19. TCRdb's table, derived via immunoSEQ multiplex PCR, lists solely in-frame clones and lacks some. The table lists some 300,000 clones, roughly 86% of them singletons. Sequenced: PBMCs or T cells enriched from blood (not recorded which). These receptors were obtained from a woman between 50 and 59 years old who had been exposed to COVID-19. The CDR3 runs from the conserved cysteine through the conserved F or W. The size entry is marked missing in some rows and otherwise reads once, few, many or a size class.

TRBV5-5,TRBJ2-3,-,CASSLNRHTDTQYF
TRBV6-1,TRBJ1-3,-,CASSVTAGSAGNTIYF
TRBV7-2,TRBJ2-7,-,CASSLPLREQYF
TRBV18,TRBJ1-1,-,CASSLDRGRGTEAFF
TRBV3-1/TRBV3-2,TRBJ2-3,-,CASSQGDGGPSTDTQYF
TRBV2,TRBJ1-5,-,CASSESEGVTQPQHF
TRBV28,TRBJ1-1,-,CASSQNRAVNTEAFF
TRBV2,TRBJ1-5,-,CASSDGSQPQHF
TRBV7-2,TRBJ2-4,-,CASSLNGGANSYF
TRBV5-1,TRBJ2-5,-,CASSLGAGGETQYF
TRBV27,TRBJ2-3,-,CASSPRLAGGPTDTQYF
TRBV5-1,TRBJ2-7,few,CASSGQGSEQYF
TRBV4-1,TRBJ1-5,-,CASSQDRGFNQPQHF
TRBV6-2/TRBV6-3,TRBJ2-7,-,CASSSGTSGTYEQYF
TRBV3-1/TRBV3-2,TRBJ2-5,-,CASSRTGGIGETQYF
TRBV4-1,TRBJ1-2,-,CASSQVVSAGVDYGYTF
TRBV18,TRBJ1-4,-,CASSPPMEEKLFF
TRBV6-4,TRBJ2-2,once,CASSDLAGGNTGELFF
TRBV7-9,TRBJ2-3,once,CASSPGLASTDTQYF
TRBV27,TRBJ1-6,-,CASSLGRNSPLHF
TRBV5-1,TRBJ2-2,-,CASSLRGTSPAGELFF
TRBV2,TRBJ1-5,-,CASRPGQGFNQPQHF
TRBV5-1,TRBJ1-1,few,CASSRDRGNTEAFF
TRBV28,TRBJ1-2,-,CASSAGPNYGYTF
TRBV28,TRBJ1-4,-,CASSLRGLDEKLFF
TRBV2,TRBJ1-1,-,CASRVQGIADTEAFF
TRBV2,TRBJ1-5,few,CASRGDRGGSQPQHF
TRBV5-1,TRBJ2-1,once,CASSLNGQIYNEQFF
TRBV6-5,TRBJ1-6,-,CASSPQGGSPLHF
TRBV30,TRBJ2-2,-,CAWSSGQGYTGELFF
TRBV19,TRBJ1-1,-,CASALRNTEAFF
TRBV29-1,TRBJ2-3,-,CSVASSGPTDTQYF
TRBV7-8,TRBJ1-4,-,CASTRSMTGNEKLFF
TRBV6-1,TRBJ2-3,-,CASSESGRPDTQYF
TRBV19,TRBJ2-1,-,CASSTGQGMNNEQFF
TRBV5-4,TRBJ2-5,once,CASSPYTSGAQETQYF
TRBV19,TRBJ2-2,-,CASKSWDSTGELFF
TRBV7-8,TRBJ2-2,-,CASSSPLQGSTGELFF
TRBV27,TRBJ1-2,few,CASSFTGGAGYTF
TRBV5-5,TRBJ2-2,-,CASSFTGETGELFF
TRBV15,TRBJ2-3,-,CATSREKGYAGGDTSTDTQYF
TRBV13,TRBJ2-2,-,CASSFTGTGMDTGELFF
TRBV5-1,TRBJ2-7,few,CASNRDRGSNEQYF
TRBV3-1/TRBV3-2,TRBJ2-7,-,CASSQGHYYEQYF
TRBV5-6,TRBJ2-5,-,CASSRPAGGRETQYF
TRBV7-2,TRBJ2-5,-,CASSLAGGSQETQYF
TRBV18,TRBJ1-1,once,CASSPSVENTEAFF
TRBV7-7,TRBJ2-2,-,CASSTGTGATMTGELFF
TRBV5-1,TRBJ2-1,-,CASSFEGVGNEQFF
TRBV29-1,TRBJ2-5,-,CSVTQGGETQYF
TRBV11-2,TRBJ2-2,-,CASGHTNTGELFF
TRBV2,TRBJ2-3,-,CASTGGTRGTDTQYF
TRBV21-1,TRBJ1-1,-,CASSKVGRGTEAFF
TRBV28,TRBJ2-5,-,CASRATSGKRQKQETQYF